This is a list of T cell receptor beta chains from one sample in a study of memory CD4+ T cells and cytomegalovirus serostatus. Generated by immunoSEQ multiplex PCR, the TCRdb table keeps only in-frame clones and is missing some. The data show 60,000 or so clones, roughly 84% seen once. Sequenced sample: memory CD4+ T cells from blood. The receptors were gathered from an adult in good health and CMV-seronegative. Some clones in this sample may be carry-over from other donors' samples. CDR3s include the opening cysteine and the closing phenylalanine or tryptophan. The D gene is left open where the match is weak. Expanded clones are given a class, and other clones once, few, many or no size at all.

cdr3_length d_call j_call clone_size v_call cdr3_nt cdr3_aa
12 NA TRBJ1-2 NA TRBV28 TGTGCCACTCAGTTTATTCCCTATGGCTACACCTTC CATQFIPYGYTF
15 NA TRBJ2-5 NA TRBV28 TGTGCCAGCAGTTTAAGACAGATCCGAGGGGGGACCCAGTACTTC CASSLRQIRGGTQYF
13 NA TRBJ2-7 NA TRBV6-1 TGTGCCACCGACCCGGGACGCTTCTACGAGCAGTACTTC CATDPGRFYEQYF
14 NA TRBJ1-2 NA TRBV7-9 TGTGCCAGCACCACCCTTGCCACCCCCAATGGCTACACCTTC CASTTLATPNGYTF
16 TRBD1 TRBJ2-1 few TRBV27 TGTGCCAGCAGTCCCCGACAGGGACGTTTGTACTATGAGCAGTTCTTC CASSPRQGRLYYEQFF
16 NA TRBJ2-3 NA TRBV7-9 TGTGCCAGCAGCTTATCCGCAGGGGAGGGCACAGATACGCAGTATTTT CASSLSAGEGTDTQYF
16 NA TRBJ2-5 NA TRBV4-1 TGCGCCAGCAGCCAAGCGCCGGGCCATCGCCAAGAGACCCAGTACTTC CASSQAPGHRQETQYF
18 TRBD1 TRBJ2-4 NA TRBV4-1 TGCGCCAGCAGCCAAGATCGTGAAGGACAGGGGAACAAAAACATTCAGTACTTC CASSQDREGQGNKNIQYF
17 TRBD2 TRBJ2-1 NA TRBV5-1 TGCGCCAGCAGCTTGGGCGGTGGGGGACTAGCGGCCGACGGGCAGTTCTTC CASSLGGGGLAADGQFF
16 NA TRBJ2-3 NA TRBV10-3 TGTGCCATCAGTGACCGACTAGGATCCTCCACAGATACGCAGTATTTT CAISDRLGSSTDTQYF
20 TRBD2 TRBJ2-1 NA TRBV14 TGTGCCAGCAGCCACCTAACGGGGACCAAAGGACTAGCGGGAAACAATGAGCAGTTCTTC CASSHLTGTKGLAGNNEQFF
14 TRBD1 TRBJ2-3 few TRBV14 TGTGCCAGCAGCCAAGGGCACAGGGGGATTACGCAGTATTTT CASSQGHRGITQYF
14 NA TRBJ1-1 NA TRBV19 TGTGCCAGTAGTATAGTTGGAGGGCTTACTGAAGCTTTCTTT CASSIVGGLTEAFF
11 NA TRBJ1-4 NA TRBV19 TGTGCCAGTAGTATCGGGGGGAACCTGTTTTTT CASSIGGNLFF
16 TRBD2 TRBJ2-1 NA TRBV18 TGTGCCAGCTCACCCCGGACTAGCGGGAGAGTCAATGAGCAGTTCTTC CASSPRTSGRVNEQFF
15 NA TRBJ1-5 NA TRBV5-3 TGTGCCAGAAGCGTGGACCGAGAGCTTTATCAGCCCCAGCATTTT CARSVDRELYQPQHF
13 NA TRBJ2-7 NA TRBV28 TGTGCCAGCAGTTTTCCACAGGCGTACGAGCAGTACTTC CASSFPQAYEQYF
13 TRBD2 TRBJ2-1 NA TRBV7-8 TGTGCCAGCAGCTTGACTAGCGGGAGGCACAGTTTCTTC CASSLTSGRHSFF
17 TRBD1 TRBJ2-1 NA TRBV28 TGTGCCAGCAGGAAATTAACGGGGACAGGGAACTACAATGAGCAGTTCTTC CASRKLTGTGNYNEQFF
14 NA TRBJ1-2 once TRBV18 TGTGCCAGCTCACCAGAAGGGACGGCCTATGGCTACACCTTC CASSPEGTAYGYTF